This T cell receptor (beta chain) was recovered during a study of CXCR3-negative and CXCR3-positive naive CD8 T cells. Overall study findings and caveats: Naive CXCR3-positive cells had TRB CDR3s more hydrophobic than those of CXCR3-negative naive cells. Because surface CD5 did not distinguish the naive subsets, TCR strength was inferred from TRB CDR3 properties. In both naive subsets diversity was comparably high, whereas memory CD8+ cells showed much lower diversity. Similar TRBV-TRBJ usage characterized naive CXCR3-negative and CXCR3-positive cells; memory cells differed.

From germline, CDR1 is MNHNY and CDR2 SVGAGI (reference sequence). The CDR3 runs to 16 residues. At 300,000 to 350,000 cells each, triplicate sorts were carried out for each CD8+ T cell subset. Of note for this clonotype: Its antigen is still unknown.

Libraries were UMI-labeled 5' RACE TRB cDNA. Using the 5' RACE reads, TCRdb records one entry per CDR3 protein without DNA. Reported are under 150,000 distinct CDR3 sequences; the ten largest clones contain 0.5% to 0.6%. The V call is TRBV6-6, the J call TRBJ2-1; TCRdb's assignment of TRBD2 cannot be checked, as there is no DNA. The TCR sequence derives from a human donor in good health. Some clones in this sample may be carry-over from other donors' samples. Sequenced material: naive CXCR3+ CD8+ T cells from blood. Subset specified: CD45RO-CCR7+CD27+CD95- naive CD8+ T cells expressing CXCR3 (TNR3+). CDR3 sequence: CASSYPSGGAWNEQFF.